The 15 T cell receptor beta chains in this list originate from one sample, sequenced in a study of T cell repertoires in cytomegalovirus infection. TCRdb analysed the reads with MiXCR anew, one entry per CDR3 protein. The sample includes roughly 760,000 distinct CDR3 sequences, about 40% of them seen just once. Sequences were obtained from PBMCs. Every receptor here comes from a human donor in good health (CMV status not recorded). Some clones in this sample may be carry-over from other donors' samples.

This chain uses TRBV20-1 with TRBJ2-7, with D tentatively TRBD1 or TRBD2 (6 bases each). The germline gives CDR1 DFQATT, CDR2 SNEGSKA (reference sequence). The CDR3 contains 12 residues. The CDR3 protein is CLIKGGSYEQYF. CDR3 in DNA: TGCTTAATAAAAGGGGGGTCTTACGAGCAGTACTTC.

This chain uses TRBV6-2 or TRBV6-3 with TRBJ2-3; 13 positions match TRBD2. The CDR3 is 19 residues long. The J segment lost 0 bases and the V segment lost 4 bases, leaving 10 bases of the junction unmatched. Germline V CDR1 and CDR2: MNHEY, SVGEGT. DNA for the CDR3: TGTGCCAGCAGTTTCTCCCCGCTGACTAGCGGGAGGAGCACAGATACGCAGTATTTT. This gives the protein CASSFSPLTSGRSTDTQYF.

DNA of the CDR3: TGTGCCAGTAGTGCCCCGGGGTCCGAAGCTTTCTTT. Amino acids: CASSAPGSEAFF. The chain combines TRBV19 with TRBJ1-1; the D is unclear. The CDR3 totals 12 residues. Per germline, CDR1 LNHDA and CDR2 SQIVND (reference sequence). V was trimmed by 5 bases and J by 8 bases, leaving 12 bases between them.

Only a few counts were recorded for this clonotype. This rearrangement joins TRBV28 to TRBJ1-5, with D perhaps matching TRBD1 (5 bases). Germline V gene lookup returns CDR1 MDHEN and CDR2 SYDVKM. The CDR3 is 18 residues long. Trimming left V 6 bases short and J 0 bases short, with 21 bases between. The CDR3 here is CASRSIFSGPGSNQPQHF. CDR3 nucleotides: TGTGCCAGCAGGTCCATCTTTTCAGGGCCAGGTAGCAATCAGCCCCAGCATTTT.

The chain joins TRBV6-1 to TRBJ2-3, with D tentatively TRBD2 (5 bases). The CDR3 extends over 13 amino acids. Germline assignment: CDR1 MNHNS and CDR2 SASEGT. V was trimmed by 5 bases and J by 4 bases, leaving 10 bases between them. In DNA, the CDR3 is TGTGCCAGCAGTTCGGACTTAGCAGATACGCAGTATTTT. Its translation: CASSSDLADTQYF.

As regards this clonotype: This may stem from a read error, because a much larger clone lies one nucleotide away. V usage is TRBV7-6 and J usage is TRBJ2-3; D perhaps matches TRBD2 (7 bases). The germline V gene has CDR1 SGHVS and CDR2 FNYEAQ. The CDR3 covers 15 residues. Trimming cost V 1 base and J 7 bases, with 15 bases left between them. The CDR3 protein is CASSLEGRGAYTQYF. DNA of the CDR3: TGTGCCAGCAGCTTAGAGGGCCGGGGGGCATATACGCAGTATTTT.

This clonotype occurred a few times. The rearrangement uses TRBV19 and TRBJ1-2, with 9 positions matching TRBD1. The CDR3 has 13 amino acids. Germline V lookup: CDR1 LNHDA, CDR2 SQIVND (reference sequence). Trimming took 9 bases from V and 7 from J; bases not matched to a gene: 9. The CDR3 sequence: CASSTKDRGGYTF. CDR3 nucleotide sequence: TGTGCCAGCTCCACCAAGGACAGGGGTGGCTACACCTTC.

This clonotype was recorded a few times. This chain connects TRBV7-8 to TRBJ1-5, with TRBD1 identical over 9 bases. Trimming cost V 1 base and J 6 bases; bases outside gene matches: 7. The CDR3 consists of 16 residues. The germline gives CDR1 SGHVS, CDR2 FQNEAQ. In DNA form, the CDR3 reads TGTGCCAGCAGCTTAGTAGCCCCGGGACAGGGTCAGCCCCAGCATTTT. It yields the protein CASSLVAPGQGQPQHF.

Comments on this clonotype: Lacking the conserved final phenylalanine or tryptophan, this CDR3 likely reflects a read error. This chain links TRBV14 with TRBJ2-5; tentatively, D is TRBD2 (6 bases). This CDR3 is built from 17 residues. Trimming shortened V by 0 bases and J by 5 bases, and 19 bases separated the two germline ends. Per the germline V gene, CDR1 is SGHDN and CDR2 is FVKESK. The DNA for the CDR3 is TGTGCCAGCAGCCAAGATTGGGGGGACCCCCTGCAGGAGACCCAGTACTTA. It yields the protein CASSQDWGDPLQETQYL.

This clonotype was picked up a small number of times. The V call is TRBV27, the J call TRBJ2-7; TRBD1 matches 10 bases. Trimming cost V 3 bases and J 3 bases; bases outside gene matches: 2. The CDR3 runs 14 residues. Germline lookup yields CDR1 MNHEY and CDR2 SMNVEV (reference sequence). In DNA, the CDR3 is TGTGCCAGCAGTTTCGGACAGGGGGACTACGAGCAGTACTTC. Its translation is CASSFGQGDYEQYF.

The rearrangement joins TRBV7-6 to TRBJ1-2; no firm D call. CDR1 is SGHVS and CDR2 is FNYEAQ in the germline V gene. The V end lost 5 bases, the J end lost 4 bases, and 14 bases lay between the germline ends. The CDR3 extends over 14 amino acids. The CDR3 sequence is CASSPDLGGYGYTF. The CDR3 nucleotides are TGTGCCAGCAGCCCGGACTTGGGTGGCTATGGCTACACCTTC.

This clonotype was observed many times. The chain uses TRBV28 and TRBJ2-7; D is perhaps TRBD1 or TRBD2 (6 bases each). Germline assignment: CDR1 MDHEN and CDR2 SYDVKM. The length of the CDR3 is 13 residues. V was trimmed by 8 bases and J by 3 bases, leaving 14 bases between them. CDR3 region: CASSLGGGYEQYF. The CDR3, as DNA: TGTGCCAGCTCTCTAGGGGGAGGCTACGAGCAGTACTTC.

V and J are TRBV27 and TRBJ2-1; 10 nucleotides match TRBD2. J lost 9 bases, V lost 0 bases, and 17 bases had no gene match. The CDR3 loop spans 19 amino acids. Germline V gene sequence: CDR1 MNHEY, CDR2 SMNVEV (reference sequence). The DNA of the CDR3 is TGTGCCAGCAGTTTATCAATGGGGGAAGCGGGGGGGCATAGGCGTGAGCAGTTCTTC. Protein: CASSLSMGEAGGHRREQFF.

This clonotype has only a few counts. The chain uses TRBV6-5 and TRBJ1-6; D gene ambiguous. CDR1 and CDR2 from the germline V gene are MNHEY and SVGAGI. The CDR3 is made up of 15 amino acids. The V and J ends lost 2 bases and 7 bases respectively, with 12 bases between them. DNA for the CDR3: TGTGCCAGCAGTTACGGAGGAGCGAGGAATTCACCCCTCCACTTT. It codes for CASSYGGARNSPLHF.

In this sample, this clonotype turned up a few times. The chain employs TRBV5-6 and TRBJ1-1; D is unresolved. Germline lookup yields CDR1 SGHDT and CDR2 YYEEEE. The ends were cut back, 4 bases at V and 0 bases at J, with 10 bases in the middle. CDR3 length: 14 amino acids. The CDR3 DNA is TGTGCCAGCAGCCTAAGCAAGGTGAACACTGAAGCTTTCTTT. It codes for CASSLSKVNTEAFF.